The rows below give T cell receptor beta chains drawn from one sample of a study of T cell responses to AZD1222 COVID-19 vaccine. Profiling relied on immunoSEQ multiplex PCR, and the TCRdb table lists in-frame clones only, not all of them. The sample consists of under 200,000 clones, about 90% of them appearing once. Sequenced here: peripheral blood, sampled 28 days after the second AZD1222 dose. The receptors come from an adult who received the AZD1222 COVID-19 vaccine. Both conserved end residues are part of each CDR3. Each record gives: CDR3 length, D gene, J gene, clone size, V gene, CDR3 DNA, CDR3 protein. A D gene is named only where the DNA matches it firmly. A clone size is listed for some rows: how often the clone was seen (once, few, many), or a class if it is expanded.

CDR3 length: 17; D gene: TRBD2; J gene: TRBJ2-1; clone size: NA; V gene: TRBV27; CDR3 DNA: TGTGCCAGCAGTCCCGAACTAGCGGGAGCCTTGGGGGGGGAGCAGTTCTTC; CDR3 protein: CASSPELAGALGGEQFF
CDR3 length: 14; D gene: TRBD1; J gene: TRBJ2-3; clone size: NA; V gene: TRBV6-5; CDR3 DNA: TGTGCCAGCAGTCCTTACAGGGGATCAGATACGCAGTATTTT; CDR3 protein: CASSPYRGSDTQYF
CDR3 length: 17; D gene: NA; J gene: TRBJ2-2; clone size: NA; V gene: TRBV20-1; CDR3 DNA: TGCAGTGCTAGTCTGACAGCTCCAGGCAGAGGAGCCGGGGAGCTGTTTTTT; CDR3 protein: CSASLTAPGRGAGELFF
CDR3 length: 13; D gene: NA; J gene: TRBJ1-1; clone size: NA; V gene: TRBV2; CDR3 DNA: TGTGCCAGCACTCCCGAGGGGGGCACTGAAGCTTTCTTT; CDR3 protein: CASTPEGGTEAFF
CDR3 length: 15; D gene: TRBD1; J gene: TRBJ1-4; clone size: NA; V gene: TRBV30; CDR3 DNA: TGTGCCTGGAGCGGGACAGGAGGATATGAAGGAAAACTGTTTTTT; CDR3 protein: CAWSGTGGYEGKLFF
CDR3 length: 15; D gene: NA; J gene: TRBJ1-3; clone size: once; V gene: TRBV28; CDR3 DNA: TGTGCCAGCTCCCTAGGGGGATCGGCCGGAAACACCATATATTTT; CDR3 protein: CASSLGGSAGNTIYF
CDR3 length: 14; D gene: NA; J gene: TRBJ2-7; clone size: NA; V gene: TRBV27; CDR3 DNA: TGTGCCAGCAGTTTATTCGGGTACTCCTACGAGCAGTACTTC; CDR3 protein: CASSLFGYSYEQYF
CDR3 length: 14; D gene: NA; J gene: TRBJ2-2; clone size: NA; V gene: TRBV7-9; CDR3 DNA: TGTGCCAGCTTTTCGACACCGAACACCGGGGAGCTGTTTTTT; CDR3 protein: CASFSTPNTGELFF
CDR3 length: 13; D gene: NA; J gene: TRBJ2-2; clone size: NA; V gene: TRBV5-1; CDR3 DNA: TGCGCCAGCAGCCAGGGTCACACCGGGGAGCTGTTTTTT; CDR3 protein: CASSQGHTGELFF
CDR3 length: 13; D gene: NA; J gene: TRBJ2-1; clone size: NA; V gene: TRBV20-1; CDR3 DNA: TGCAGTGCTAGTCGGCTAGCGTACAATGAGCAGTTCTTC; CDR3 protein: CSASRLAYNEQFF
CDR3 length: 15; D gene: NA; J gene: TRBJ1-5; clone size: NA; V gene: TRBV7-7; CDR3 DNA: TGTGCTAGCAGCCCCGAGAGTGGGCCGAATCAGCCCCAGCATTTT; CDR3 protein: CASSPESGPNQPQHF
CDR3 length: 13; D gene: TRBD2; J gene: TRBJ2-7; clone size: NA; V gene: TRBV10-3; CDR3 DNA: TGTGCCATCAGTGCGGGGGGATCCTACGAGCAGTACTTC; CDR3 protein: CAISAGGSYEQYF
CDR3 length: 16; D gene: TRBD2; J gene: TRBJ2-3; clone size: once; V gene: TRBV14; CDR3 DNA: TGTGCCAGCAGCCAAGATACCGGGACTAGGGCAGATACGCAGTATTTT; CDR3 protein: CASSQDTGTRADTQYF
CDR3 length: 16; D gene: NA; J gene: TRBJ2-3; clone size: NA; V gene: TRBV6-5; CDR3 DNA: TGTGCCAGCAGTTACCCACGGGGCCATTCCACAGATACGCAGTATTTT; CDR3 protein: CASSYPRGHSTDTQYF
CDR3 length: 16; D gene: TRBD1; J gene: TRBJ1-2; clone size: NA; V gene: TRBV19; CDR3 DNA: TGTGCCAGTAGTATTCGACAGGGGAGTGGTAACTATGGCTACACCTTC; CDR3 protein: CASSIRQGSGNYGYTF
CDR3 length: 16; D gene: NA; J gene: TRBJ2-1; clone size: NA; V gene: TRBV19; CDR3 DNA: TGTGCCAGTAGTCCCCGGGACTGGTACTCCTACAATGAGCAGTTCTTC; CDR3 protein: CASSPRDWYSYNEQFF
CDR3 length: 13; D gene: NA; J gene: TRBJ1-1; clone size: NA; V gene: TRBV6-1; CDR3 DNA: TGTGCCAGCAGTGAAGCTTTGAGCAGGAGAGCTTTCTTT; CDR3 protein: CASSEALSRRAFF
CDR3 length: 13; D gene: NA; J gene: TRBJ1-1; clone size: NA; V gene: TRBV15; CDR3 DNA: TGTGCCACCAGCGTAGGCATGAACACTGAAGCTTTCTTT; CDR3 protein: CATSVGMNTEAFF
CDR3 length: 15; D gene: TRBD1; J gene: TRBJ1-4; clone size: once; V gene: TRBV6-2/TRBV6-3; CDR3 DNA: TGTGCCAGCAGTGGCCTCGACAGGGGGCTTGAAAAACTGTTTTTT; CDR3 protein: CASSGLDRGLEKLFF
CDR3 length: 15; D gene: TRBD1; J gene: TRBJ2-7; clone size: NA; V gene: TRBV5-1; CDR3 DNA: TGCGCCAGCAGCCCGGACGGGACAGGGGGCCGGGAGCAGTACTTC; CDR3 protein: CASSPDGTGGREQYF
CDR3 length: 14; D gene: NA; J gene: TRBJ1-1; clone size: NA; V gene: TRBV28; CDR3 DNA: TGTGCCAGCAGTGAGACGGGCATGAACACTGAAGCTTTCTTT; CDR3 protein: CASSETGMNTEAFF
CDR3 length: 17; D gene: TRBD1; J gene: TRBJ1-1; clone size: NA; V gene: TRBV4-1; CDR3 DNA: TGCGCCAGCAGCCAAGCCGCAGGGGGCGCAGGGTCCTTTGAAGCTTTCTTT; CDR3 protein: CASSQAAGGAGSFEAFF
CDR3 length: 16; D gene: TRBD2; J gene: TRBJ2-1; clone size: NA; V gene: TRBV5-4; CDR3 DNA: TGTGCCAGCAGCGTCCCCGGCGGGAGGGCCAATAAAGGGCAGTTCTTC; CDR3 protein: CASSVPGGRANKGQFF
CDR3 length: 16; D gene: NA; J gene: TRBJ2-1; clone size: NA; V gene: TRBV4-2; CDR3 DNA: TGTGCCAGCAGCCAGGGTACTAGGGGCTTTTACAATGAGCAGTTCTTC; CDR3 protein: CASSQGTRGFYNEQFF
CDR3 length: 13; D gene: NA; J gene: TRBJ2-2; clone size: once; V gene: TRBV7-3; CDR3 DNA: TGTGCCAGCAGCTTAGAGGTTGACGGGGAGCTGTTTTTT; CDR3 protein: CASSLEVDGELFF
CDR3 length: 14; D gene: NA; J gene: TRBJ1-2; clone size: NA; V gene: TRBV30; CDR3 DNA: TGTGCCTGGAGTGTAGCAGGCCTAAACTATGGCTACACCTTC; CDR3 protein: CAWSVAGLNYGYTF
CDR3 length: 14; D gene: NA; J gene: TRBJ1-1; clone size: NA; V gene: TRBV28; CDR3 DNA: TGTGCCAGCAGTTTGGTTATGGGGGGCACTGAAGCTTTCTTT; CDR3 protein: CASSLVMGGTEAFF
CDR3 length: 17; D gene: NA; J gene: TRBJ1-3; clone size: NA; V gene: TRBV4-1; CDR3 DNA: TGCGCCAGCAGCCAGGCCGGGACGTCGAATTCTGGAAACACCATATATTTT; CDR3 protein: CASSQAGTSNSGNTIYF
CDR3 length: 16; D gene: TRBD1; J gene: TRBJ1-6; clone size: NA; V gene: TRBV19; CDR3 DNA: TGTGCCAGTAGTCCCAGACAGGGATCCTATAATTCACCCCTCCACTTT; CDR3 protein: CASSPRQGSYNSPLHF
CDR3 length: 15; D gene: NA; J gene: TRBJ1-1; clone size: NA; V gene: TRBV30; CDR3 DNA: TGTGCCTGGAGTACGCTGACCGGCGGCCACACTGAAGCTTTCTTT; CDR3 protein: CAWSTLTGGHTEAFF
CDR3 length: 17; D gene: TRBD2; J gene: TRBJ2-7; clone size: once; V gene: TRBV5-6; CDR3 DNA: TGTGCCAGCAGCGGGGACGCCACTAGCGGGAGCCTCTACGAGCAGTACTTC; CDR3 protein: CASSGDATSGSLYEQYF
CDR3 length: 13; D gene: NA; J gene: TRBJ1-1; clone size: NA; V gene: TRBV7-3; CDR3 DNA: TGTGCCAGCAGCACGACAATTTCCACTGAAGCTTTCTTT; CDR3 protein: CASSTTISTEAFF
CDR3 length: 15; D gene: TRBD1; J gene: TRBJ2-1; clone size: NA; V gene: TRBV5-1; CDR3 DNA: TGCGCCAGCAGCTTCGACGGGACAGGGGAAGATGAGCAGTTCTTC; CDR3 protein: CASSFDGTGEDEQFF
CDR3 length: 17; D gene: NA; J gene: TRBJ1-6; clone size: NA; V gene: TRBV2; CDR3 DNA: TGTGCCAGCACCCCCGAGAGGGCAGGGCCGGGGAGCTCACCCCTCCACTTT; CDR3 protein: CASTPERAGPGSSPLHF
CDR3 length: 20; D gene: NA; J gene: TRBJ2-3; clone size: NA; V gene: TRBV3-1/TRBV3-2; CDR3 DNA: TGTGCCAGCAGCCAAGACGGTTCGGTCGAGCCGGGTCTTAGCACAGATACGCAGTATTTT; CDR3 protein: CASSQDGSVEPGLSTDTQYF
CDR3 length: 16; D gene: NA; J gene: TRBJ2-5; clone size: NA; V gene: TRBV2; CDR3 DNA: TGTGCCAGCAGTGAAATCGCAGGGGAGCCCCAAGAGACCCAGTACTTC; CDR3 protein: CASSEIAGEPQETQYF
CDR3 length: 16; D gene: NA; J gene: TRBJ1-4; clone size: NA; V gene: TRBV5-6; CDR3 DNA: TGTGCCAGCAGCTTGGAAGGGTGGGGATCTAATGAAAAACTGTTTTTT; CDR3 protein: CASSLEGWGSNEKLFF